Listed below are T cell receptor beta chains from one sample, sequenced in a study of blood T cell repertoires in COVID-19. Data came from immunoSEQ multiplex PCR; TCRdb stores just in-frame clones and leaves some out. Counted here are roughly 330,000 clones, about 87% occurring once; the ten biggest clones make up less than 6%. Source material: PBMCs or T cells enriched from blood (not recorded which). Receptors originate from a woman aged 25 to 39 who had recovered from COVID-19. The CDR3 runs from the conserved cysteine through the conserved F or W. The order of the fields is D gene, J gene, V gene, clone size, CDR3 protein, CDR3 DNA. D genes are given only for firm matches. A clone size is listed for some rows: how often the clone was seen (once, few, many), or a class if it is expanded.

>.|TRBJ1-2|TRBV9|.
CASSVVPEGGYTF
TGTGCCAGCAGCGTAGTTCCCGAGGGTGGCTACACCTTC
>.|TRBJ2-3|TRBV18|.
CASSRSVTQYF
TGTGCCAGCTCACGTTCAGTTACGCAGTATTTT
>TRBD1|TRBJ1-2|TRBV5-1|once
CASSLWDREDGYTF
TGCGCCAGCAGCTTATGGGACAGGGAGGATGGCTACACCTTC
>TRBD2|TRBJ2-1|TRBV6-2/TRBV6-3|.
CASSRSGGEVEQFF
TGTGCCAGCAGTAGAAGCGGGGGGGAGGTTGAGCAGTTCTTC
>.|TRBJ1-1|TRBV13|.
CASSFSGSNTEAFF
TGTGCCAGCAGCTTTTCAGGTTCGAACACTGAAGCTTTCTTT
>TRBD2|TRBJ2-3|TRBV6-2/TRBV6-3|.
CASSRTSGLQDTQYF
TGTGCCAGCAGTCGGACTAGCGGGCTCCAAGATACGCAGTATTTT
>.|TRBJ1-3|TRBV24-1|.
CATSDGQITNTIYF
TGTGCCACCAGTGACGGACAGATTACAAACACCATATATTTT
>.|TRBJ2-1|TRBV5-1|.
CASSLTRNEQFF
TGCGCCAGCAGCTTGACCAGGAATGAGCAGTTCTTC
>.|TRBJ2-5|TRBV5-1|.
CASSATVGQETQYF
TGCGCCAGCAGCGCCACGGTCGGCCAAGAGACCCAGTACTTC
>TRBD1|TRBJ1-2|TRBV6-5|.
CASRPDRDDGYTF
TGTGCCAGCAGACCCGACAGGGACGATGGCTACACCTTC
>TRBD1|TRBJ1-2|TRBV7-3|.
CASSPGTGRGYTF
TGTGCCAGCAGCCCGGGGACAGGGAGGGGCTACACCTTC
>.|TRBJ1-1|TRBV3-1/TRBV3-2|.
CASSQGGIVGAFF
TGTGCCAGCAGCCAAGGCGGGATTGTAGGAGCTTTCTTT
>TRBD2|TRBJ2-3|TRBV4-2|.
CASSPKSWGLAGGLVDTQYF
TGTGCCAGCAGCCCAAAATCGTGGGGACTAGCGGGGGGGCTGGTAGATACGCAGTATTTT
>.|TRBJ2-6|TRBV9|.
CASSVDLGANVLTF
TGTGCCAGCAGCGTAGATCTCGGGGCCAACGTCCTGACTTTC
>TRBD1|TRBJ1-6|TRBV7-9|.
CASSYRLDRATSPLHF
TGTGCCAGCAGCTATCGACTCGACAGGGCAACCTCACCCCTCCACTTT
>TRBD2|TRBJ2-1|TRBV20-1|.
CSASFSGGAREQFF
TGCAGTGCTAGTTTTAGCGGGGGGGCCAGGGAGCAGTTCTTC
>.|TRBJ2-7|TRBV27|few
CASNPLGHTYEQYF
TGTGCCAGCAACCCCTTGGGACATACCTACGAGCAGTACTTC
>TRBD1|TRBJ1-5|TRBV19|.
CASSIRGGRGSGNQPQHF
TGTGCCAGTAGTATCAGAGGGGGCAGGGGATCGGGCAATCAGCCCCAGCATTTT
>.|TRBJ1-4|TRBV10-3|once
CAISESSSYNEKLFF
TGTGCCATCAGTGAGTCATCCAGTTATAATGAAAAACTGTTTTTT
>.|TRBJ2-1|TRBV4-2|.
CASSQDVGATTYNEQFF
TGTGCCAGCAGCCAAGATGTGGGGGCTACAACCTACAATGAGCAGTTCTTC
>.|TRBJ1-1|TRBV4-3|.
CASSQGGVNTEAFF
TGCGCCAGCAGCCAAGGGGGGGTGAACACTGAAGCTTTCTTT
>TRBD1|TRBJ1-2|TRBV2|few
CASSGQGPNYGYTF
TGTGCCAGCAGCGGACAGGGGCCTAACTATGGCTACACCTTC
>.|TRBJ1-1|TRBV4-1|once
CASSQEGAAEAFF
TGCGCCAGCAGCCAAGAAGGGGCAGCGGAAGCTTTCTTT
>.|TRBJ2-5|TRBV19|few
CASSPTGSETQYF
TGTGCCAGTAGTCCTACAGGGTCGGAGACCCAGTACTTC
>TRBD1|TRBJ1-5|TRBV4-2|.
CASSGTGRNQPQHF
TGTGCCAGCAGCGGGACAGGGCGCAATCAGCCCCAGCATTTT
>.|TRBJ1-2|TRBV28|.
CASSLRRDYGYTF
TGTGCCAGCAGTTTAAGGCGGGACTATGGCTACACCTTC
>TRBD2|TRBJ2-5|TRBV3-1/TRBV3-2|.
CASSPGTRGETQYF
TGTGCCAGCAGCCCCGGGACTAGGGGTGAGACCCAGTACTTC
>TRBD1|TRBJ1-1|TRBV19|.
CASRGQGETEAFF
TGTGCCAGTCGCGGGCAGGGGGAGACTGAAGCTTTCTTT
>TRBD1|TRBJ2-1|TRBV6-5|.
CASSTGQGNHEQFF
TGTGCCAGCTCGACGGGACAGGGGAACCATGAGCAGTTCTTC
>.|TRBJ1-2|TRBV4-1|.
CASSQDWSRAYHGYTF
TGCGCCAGCAGCCAAGATTGGTCCAGGGCCTACCATGGCTACACCTTC
>.|TRBJ1-1|TRBV4-1|.
CASSQVGGYTEAFF
TGCGCCAGCAGCCAAGTAGGAGGGTACACTGAAGCTTTCTTT
>TRBD1|TRBJ2-1|TRBV4-3|.
CASSQAFGTVYNEQFF
TGCGCCAGCAGCCAGGCATTCGGGACAGTTTACAATGAGCAGTTCTTC
>.|TRBJ1-1|TRBV11-1|.
CASSPRWDTRHTEAFF
TGTGCCAGCAGCCCCAGGTGGGACACCCGACACACTGAAGCTTTCTTT
>.|TRBJ1-6|TRBV7-2|.
CASSLSGGAAYNSPLHF
TGTGCCAGCAGCCTATCGGGTGGGGCAGCCTACAATTCACCCCTCCACTTT
>TRBD1|TRBJ1-4|TRBV7-9|.
CASSQIGQVREKLFF
TGTGCCAGCAGCCAGATTGGACAGGTTCGGGAAAAACTGTTTTTT
>TRBD1|TRBJ1-2|TRBV30|.
CAWRRGPGQGDYGYTF
TGTGCCTGGAGGAGAGGACCGGGACAGGGGGACTATGGCTACACCTTC
>.|TRBJ2-3|TRBV27|.
CASSLRRGATDTQYF
TGTGCCAGCAGTTTACGACGGGGGGCCACAGATACGCAGTATTTT
>.|TRBJ1-2|TRBV19|.
CASSIRTDWGYTF
TGTGCCAGTAGTATACGGACAGATTGGGGCTACACCTTC
>.|TRBJ2-1|TRBV9|.
CASSVGGGLNEQFF
TGTGCCAGCAGCGTAGGTGGAGGGCTCAATGAGCAGTTCTTC
>.|TRBJ1-2|TRBV7-2|once
CASSPGRGANYGYTF
TGTGCCAGCAGCCCCGGGAGGGGAGCTAACTATGGCTACACCTTC
>.|TRBJ1-4|TRBV15|.
CATSNHRDTNEKLFF
TGTGCCACCAGCAACCACAGGGATACTAATGAAAAACTGTTTTTT
>.|TRBJ1-1|TRBV7-9|.
CASSPWGEAAFF
TGTGCCAGCAGCCCTTGGGGGGAGGCAGCTTTCTTT
>.|TRBJ2-3|TRBV5-5|.
CASSSRVRPDTQYF
TGTGCCAGCAGCTCCAGGGTTCGTCCAGATACGCAGTATTTT
>TRBD2|TRBJ2-3|TRBV27|.
CASTKRGGADTQYF
TGTGCCAGCACCAAGCGGGGGGGTGCGGATACGCAGTATTTT
>TRBD2|TRBJ2-1|TRBV11-1|.
CASSLAEGAGSTYNEQFF
TGTGCCAGCAGCTTAGCAGAGGGAGCGGGGAGCACCTACAATGAGCAGTTCTTC